This TCR beta chain emerged from a study of cytomegalovirus exposure and HLA in healthy donors. Primers: 60 Vbeta forward and 13 Jbeta reverse. Profiling relied on immunoSEQ multiplex PCR, and the TCRdb table lists in-frame clones only, not all of them. The table shows 85,000 to 100,000 clones, with 90% occurring only once. CDR3 length: 17 amino acids. Germline CDR1 reads SGHNT; CDR2 reads YYREEE (reference sequence). Losses at the gene ends were 5 bases for V and 6 bases for J; bases not matched to a gene: 19. Study results and limitations: Presence/absence results assume similar sequencing depth per donor, which may not hold. Differences between HLA loci emerged in a later analysis of TCR association rates, with DRB1 most and HLA-C fewest.

With regard to this clone: Its antigen is unknown.

Among the donors, all were healthy bone marrow donors. The rearrangement joins TRBV5-4 to TRBJ2-5; TRBD1 matches 7 bases. Sequencing was carried out using PBMCs. The TCR comes from a man aged 18 to 29 in good health and CMV-seronegative. CDR3: CASSPPPGGDSRKTQYF. The CDR3 DNA is TGTGCCAGCAGTCCACCACCAGGGGGAGACTCCAGGAAGACCCAGTACTTC.